This T cell receptor beta chain was identified during a study of T cells expressing NK-cell markers. Reprocessing the 5' RACE reads, TCRdb reports a single entry for every CDR3 protein and omits DNA. Here the sample table reports 400,000 to 450,000 distinct CDR3 sequences. The V gene's germline CDR1 is MNHEY and CDR2 SVGEGT. The CDR3 has 17 amino acids. The V and J genes are TRBV6-2 or TRBV6-3 and TRBJ2-5; the D call from TCRdb, TRBD2, cannot be confirmed without DNA. Sequencing input: blood T cells: a sorted CD56 or NKG2C T cell subset, CD4+ or CD8+ T cells, or bulk PBMC T cells (not recorded which). The clonotype originates from a woman aged 18 to 69 in good health. CDR3 sequence: CASSYPERDPRGETQYF.